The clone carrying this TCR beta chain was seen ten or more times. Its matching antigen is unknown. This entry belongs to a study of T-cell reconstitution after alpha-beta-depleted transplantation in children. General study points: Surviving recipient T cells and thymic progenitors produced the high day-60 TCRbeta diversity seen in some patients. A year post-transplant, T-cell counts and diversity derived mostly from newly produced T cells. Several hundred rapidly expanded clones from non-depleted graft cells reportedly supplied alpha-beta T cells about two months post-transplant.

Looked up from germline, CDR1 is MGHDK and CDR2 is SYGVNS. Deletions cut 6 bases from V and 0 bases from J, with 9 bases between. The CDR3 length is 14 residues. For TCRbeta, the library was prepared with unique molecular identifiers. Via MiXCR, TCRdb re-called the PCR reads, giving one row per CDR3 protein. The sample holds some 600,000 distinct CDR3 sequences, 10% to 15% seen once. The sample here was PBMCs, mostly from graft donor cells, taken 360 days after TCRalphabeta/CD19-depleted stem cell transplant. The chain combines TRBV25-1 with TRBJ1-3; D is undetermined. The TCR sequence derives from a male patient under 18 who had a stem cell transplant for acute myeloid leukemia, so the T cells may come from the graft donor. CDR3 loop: CASSPAGSGNTIYF. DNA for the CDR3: TGTGCCAGCAGCCCAGCAGGCTCTGGAAACACCATATATTTT.